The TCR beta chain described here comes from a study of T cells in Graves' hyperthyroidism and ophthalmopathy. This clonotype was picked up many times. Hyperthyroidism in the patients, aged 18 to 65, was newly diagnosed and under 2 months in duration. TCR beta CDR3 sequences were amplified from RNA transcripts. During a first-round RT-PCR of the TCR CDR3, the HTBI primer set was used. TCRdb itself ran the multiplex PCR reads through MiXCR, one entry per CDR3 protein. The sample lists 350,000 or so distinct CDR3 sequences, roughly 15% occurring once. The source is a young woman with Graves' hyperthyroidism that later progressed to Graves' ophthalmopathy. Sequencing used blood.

CDR3: CSVAYRDRGLNTIYF. CDR3 nucleotides: TGCAGCGTTGCGTACCGGGACCGGGGATTGAACACCATATATTTT. V usage is TRBV29-1 and J usage is TRBJ1-3, with a weak D call TRBD1 (5 bases). Germline-derived CDR1 and CDR2 are SQVTM and ANQGSEA. This CDR3 region has 15 residues. Trimming took 4 bases from V and 7 from J, leaving 20 bases between them. Combining the CDR3 with reference TRBV29-1 and TRBJ1-3 gives the whole variable domain SAVISQKPSRDICQRGTSLTIQCQVDSQVTMMFWYRQQPGQSLTLIATANQGSEATYESGFVIDKFPISRPNLTFSTLTVSNMSPEDSSIYLCSVAYRDRGLNTIYFGEGSWLTVV.